The present entry profiles one T cell receptor (beta chain) with its context. Original processing methods: Using reference gene primer amplification, nucleated cell counts were estimated. Only in-frame clones appear in the TCRdb table, and some are missing; sequencing was by immunoSEQ multiplex PCR. V and J calls and clone size come straight from that table; D and trimming were deduced from the DNA. The sample holds about 360,000 clones, about 88% seen once. The sample is drawn from a study of blood T cell repertoires in COVID-19. Looking at the study overall: Samples taken during acute and convalescent COVID-19 were collected in the United States, Italy and Spain. In each case, the material was cDNA or gDNA derived from T cells, B-cell-depleted T cells, or PBMCs.

The length of the CDR3 is 13 residues. Between the trimmed V and J ends, which lost 6 bases and 7 bases, there was a span of 12 bases. CDR1 MNHEY and CDR2 SMNVEV come from the germline V gene (reference sequence). The sequence was collected from a human donor in a cohort sampled during active COVID-19. The source material was peripheral blood. The genes are TRBV27 and TRBJ2-2; D possibly corresponds to TRBD1 (6 bases). For the CDR3, the DNA is TGTGCCAGCAGCCCCTGGGGGCGCGGGGAGCTGTTTTTT. Translating gives CASSPWGRGELFF.